This entry is about one T cell receptor beta chain. This sample stems from a study of blood T cell repertoires in COVID-19. Study background: Some COVID-19 samples were acute and others convalescent; all came from the United States, Italy and Spain. T cells, B-cell-depleted T cells, or PBMCs provided the cDNA or gDNA that served as material.

Germline loops: CDR1 MDHEN, CDR2 SYDVKM. V lost 6 bases to trimming and J lost 0 bases, with 20 bases between them. CDR3 size: 17 residues. In the original processing: Amplified reference gene primers provided the basis for estimating nucleated cell counts. Sequencing was performed with immunoSEQ multiplex PCR; in TCRdb, only in-frame clones are kept and a portion is missing. That table is the source of V, J and clone size, and D and trimming were worked out from the DNA. The data show 200,000 to 250,000 clones, just under 85% seen once. The genes are TRBV28 and TRBJ1-2; D is perhaps TRBD1 (5 bases). This TCR was sampled from an older woman with active or convalescent COVID-19. Sequencing was carried out using peripheral blood. The CDR3 loop is CASRNPLWGHPNYGYTF. The CDR3 region has the DNA TGTGCCAGCAGAAACCCGTTGTGGGGCCACCCTAACTATGGCTACACCTTC.